A selection of T cell receptor beta chains follows, all from one sample in a study of cytomegalovirus exposure and HLA in healthy donors. TCRdb's copy holds only in-frame clones and misses some; the assay was immunoSEQ multiplex PCR. The table records roughly 150,000 clones, almost 85% of them present only once. Sequencing input: PBMCs. The receptors come from a man aged 30 to 45 in good health and CMV-seropositive. Each CDR3 is given with its conserved first and last residue. A D gene is named only where the DNA matches it firmly. Clone size appears in some rows only: once, few, many, or a class for an expanded clone.

TRBD2	TRBV5-1	TRBJ2-5	.	TGCGCCAGCAGCTCCGACCGGGGTGACGGCGGGAGGGCCGCCGAGACCCAGTACTTC	CASSSDRGDGGRAAETQYF
TRBD2	TRBV7-9	TRBJ2-3	.	TGTGCCAGCAGTCGGACTAGCGGAAGCACAGATACGCAGTATTTT	CASSRTSGSTDTQYF
TRBD1	TRBV11-2	TRBJ2-7	.	TGTGCCAGCAGTGAAGGGGACAGCTCCTACGAGCAGTACTTC	CASSEGDSSYEQYF
TRBD1	TRBV19	TRBJ2-1	.	TGTGCCAGTAGGTACAGGGGGAGCTCCTACAATGAGCAGTTCTTC	CASRYRGSSYNEQFF
TRBD1	TRBV7-9	TRBJ1-2	.	TGTGCCAGCAGCGACCCAGGGGGCCGTGGCTACACCTTC	CASSDPGGRGYTF
TRBD2	TRBV18	TRBJ2-7	.	TGTGCCAGCTCACCACTAGGCCTAGCGGCCATCCAAGTCTACGAGCAGTACTTC	CASSPLGLAAIQVYEQYF
TRBD1	TRBV2	TRBJ1-4	.	TGTGCCAGCAGTTTGACAGGGGCAAAACTGTTTTTT	CASSLTGAKLFF
.	TRBV5-1	TRBJ2-1	.	TGCGCCAGCAGCTCGGACGGGAGCTCCTACAATGAGCAGTTCTTC	CASSSDGSSYNEQFF
.	TRBV28	TRBJ1-1	once	TGTGCCAGCAGTTCAGACAGGAGGGCTTTCTTT	CASSSDRRAFF
.	TRBV2	TRBJ1-5	.	TGTGCCAGCAGTGAAGCACATAGCAATCAGCCCCAGCATTTT	CASSEAHSNQPQHF
TRBD1	TRBV6-5	TRBJ2-2	.	TGTGCCTCAACAGGGGGCGCGTACACCGGGGAGCTGTTTTTT	CASTGGAYTGELFF
TRBD1	TRBV2	TRBJ2-7	.	TGTGCCTCCCCGGGACAGGGGCTTAACGAGCAGTACTTC	CASPGQGLNEQYF
.	TRBV9	TRBJ2-1	.	TGTGCCAGCAGCGTATTCCCACAGGGCAGGGTCAATGAGCAGTTCTTC	CASSVFPQGRVNEQFF
TRBD2	TRBV5-1	TRBJ2-1	.	TGCGCCAGCAGCTTGGAGTCGCGGGAGTCCTACAATGAGCAGTTCTTC	CASSLESRESYNEQFF
.	TRBV27	TRBJ1-4	.	TGTGCCAGCAGTTTAGGGCAGGGGTATGAAAAACTGTTTTTT	CASSLGQGYEKLFF
TRBD2	TRBV11-2	TRBJ2-5	.	TGTGCCATCGGGGAGGGCGAAGAGACCCAGTACTTC	CAIGEGEETQYF
.	TRBV19	TRBJ2-5	.	TGTGCCAGTAGTATTAGTCCTGAAGAGACCCAGTACTTC	CASSISPEETQYF
.	TRBV30	TRBJ2-5	.	TGTGCCTGGAGCGTCTCGCCCAGTCAAGAGACCCAGTACTTC	CAWSVSPSQETQYF
.	TRBV19	TRBJ2-7	few	TGTGCCAGTAGTATAGCGACGGGGTGGGAGCAGTACTTC	CASSIATGWEQYF
TRBD1	TRBV9	TRBJ1-1	.	TGTGCCAGCAGCGTTGACAGGGCAAACACTGAAGCTTTCTTT	CASSVDRANTEAFF
TRBD1	TRBV5-1	TRBJ1-3	few	TGCGCCAGCAGCCCGGGACAGCGCTCTGGAAACACCATATATTTT	CASSPGQRSGNTIYF